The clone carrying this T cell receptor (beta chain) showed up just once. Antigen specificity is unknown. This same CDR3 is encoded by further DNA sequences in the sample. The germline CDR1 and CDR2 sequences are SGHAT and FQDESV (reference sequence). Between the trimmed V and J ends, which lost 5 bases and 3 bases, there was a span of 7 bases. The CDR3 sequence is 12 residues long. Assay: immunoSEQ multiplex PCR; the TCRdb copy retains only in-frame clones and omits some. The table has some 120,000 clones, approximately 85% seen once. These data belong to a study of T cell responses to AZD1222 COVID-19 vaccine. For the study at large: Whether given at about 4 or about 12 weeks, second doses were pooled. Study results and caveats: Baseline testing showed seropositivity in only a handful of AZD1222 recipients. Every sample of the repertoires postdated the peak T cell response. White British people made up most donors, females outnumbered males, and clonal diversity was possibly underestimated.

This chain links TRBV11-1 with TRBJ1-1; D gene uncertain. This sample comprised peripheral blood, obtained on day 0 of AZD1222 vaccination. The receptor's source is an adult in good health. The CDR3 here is CASSGGYTEAFF. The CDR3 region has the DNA TGTGCCAGCAGCGGCGGATACACTGAAGCTTTCTTT.